This entry lists 18 T cell receptor beta chains sequenced from one sample in a study of technical replicates of blood from a few donors. The data were produced by immunoSEQ multiplex PCR, yet TCRdb's version contains in-frame clones alone and is incomplete. Counted here are about 73,000 clones, approximately 93% occurring once; the ten biggest clones make up 0.2% to 0.3%. Sequenced material: T cells isolated from PBMCs. The source is a human donor in good health.

This clone was detected only once. The chain recombines TRBV11-2 with TRBJ2-7; tentatively, D is TRBD2 (7 bases). Trimming pared 5 bases from V and 9 bases from J, leaving 20 bases between. CDR1 SGHAT and CDR2 FQNNGV come from the germline V gene. The CDR3 length is 14 residues. CDR3 DNA: TGTGCCAGCAGCCGGGGGGCACTACTCTCAGTGCAGTACTTC. Protein product: CASSRGALLSVQYF.

The V and J genes are TRBV19 and TRBJ1-5; 8 positions match TRBD1. Germline V lookup: CDR1 LNHDA, CDR2 SQIVND (reference sequence). The CDR3 length is 15 residues. V lost 8 bases and J lost 0; bases outside the gene matches: 6. The DNA of the CDR3 is TGTGCCAGTCGCCCGACAGGGGATAGCAATCAGCCCCAGCATTTT. This codes for CASRPTGDSNQPQHF.

The rearrangement uses TRBV11-2 and TRBJ2-7; a possible D gene is TRBD2 (6 bases). Germline values: CDR1 SGHAT, CDR2 FQNNGV. Trimming removed 4 bases from V and 3 bases from J, with 13 bases in between. This CDR3 region has 14 residues. CDR3 protein: CASSSLGGNYEQYF. The CDR3 DNA follows: TGTGCCAGCAGCTCCCTGGGGGGAAACTACGAGCAGTACTTC.

The CDR3 reads CASSHRSPPDGTGQETQYF. The CDR3, as DNA: TGCGCCAGCAGCCATCGATCGCCACCCGATGGCACAGGACAAGAGACCCAGTACTTC. The rearrangement joins TRBV4-1 to TRBJ2-5, with D possibly matching TRBD1 (5 bases). The CDR3 runs to 19 residues. Germline CDR1 and CDR2: MGHRA and YSYEKL. Trimming took 3 bases from V and 2 from J, leaving 25 bases between them.

The rearrangement uses TRBV27 and TRBJ2-3; TRBD1 matches at 10 bases. The V gene's germline CDR1 is MNHEY and CDR2 SMNVEV (reference sequence). This CDR3 is built from 14 residues. V was pared by 4 bases and J by 7 bases, with 5 bases of the junction left unmatched. The CDR3 DNA reads TGTGCCAGCAGTTCGGGGACAGGGGCATATACGCAGTATTTT. Encoded protein: CASSSGTGAYTQYF.

This clone was recorded once. The V gene is TRBV7-2, the J gene TRBJ1-1; the D is unclear. Germline assignment: CDR1 SGHTA and CDR2 FQGNSA. There are 15 residues in the CDR3. V lost 3 bases, J lost 1 base, and 12 bases lay in between. The CDR3 loop reads CASSFWFGRNTEAFF. The CDR3 DNA reads as TGTGCCAGCAGCTTCTGGTTCGGGAGGAACACTGAAGCTTTCTTT.

The chain joins TRBV18 to TRBJ1-2; 7 nucleotides align to TRBD1. Germline V gene data show CDR1 as KGHSH and CDR2 as LQKENI. This CDR3 is 16 amino acids long. J lost 4 bases, V lost 4 bases, and 12 bases had no gene match. The CDR3 bases are TGTGCCAGCTCACTTGGGTCGACAGGGCCACTCTATGGCTACACCTTC. Translated: CASSLGSTGPLYGYTF.

The chain employs TRBV11-3 and TRBJ2-2; 8 positions match TRBD2. The germline V gene has CDR1 SGHNT and CDR2 YENEEA. J gave up 4 bases and V 0 bases, and 4 bases lay outside the gene matches. This CDR3 has 16 residues. CDR3 in DNA: TGTGCCAGCAGCTTAGACCGGACTAGCACCACCGGGGAGCTGTTTTTT. Its protein product is CASSLDRTSTTGELFF.

This clone appeared a few times. The chain has TRBV27 and TRBJ1-1, with TRBD1 identical over 8 bases. V lost 6 bases to trimming and J lost 2 bases; unmatched junction nucleotides: 8. CDR3 length: 15 residues. Germline CDR1 MNHEY, CDR2 SMNVEV (reference sequence). The CDR3 sequence: CASRRVDRGNTEAFF. The CDR3 DNA reads TGTGCCAGCAGGAGGGTCGACAGGGGAAACACTGAAGCTTTCTTT.

The V and J genes are TRBV5-4 and TRBJ1-3; 7 positions agree with TRBD1. The V gene's germline CDR1 is SGHNT and CDR2 YYREEE (reference sequence). V lost 4 bases, J lost 1 base, and 20 bases stayed unmatched. CDR3 length: 20 amino acids. Here the CDR3 DNA reads TGTGCCAGCAGCGGAATGACAGGGAGTAGATCAAACAAATCTGGAAACACCATATATTTT. Translation: CASSGMTGSRSNKSGNTIYF.

The chain recombines TRBV21-1 with TRBJ1-2; the D call of TRBD1 is as the table states it, not checked on the DNA. TRBV21-1 counts as a pseudogene. CDR3 length: 16 residues. The CDR3 region has the DNA TGTGCCAGCAGCAAAATGTCCCGCCAGGGGCTCTATGGCTACACCTTC. Encoded protein: CASSKMSRQGLYGYTF.

The chain combines TRBV9 with TRBJ2-3, with TRBD2 matching over 7 bases. CDR1 is SGDLS and CDR2 is YYNGEE in the germline V gene. The ends lost 0 bases at V and 5 bases at J; junction bases unmatched: 6. The CDR3 is made up of 15 amino acids. The CDR3 bases are TGTGCCAGCAGCGTAGATGCGGGGGTGGGAGATACGCAGTATTTT. This codes for CASSVDAGVGDTQYF.

The V gene is TRBV27, the J gene TRBJ2-1; maybe TRBD1 (5 bases). The CDR3 has 15 residues. Between the trimmed V and J ends, which lost 8 bases and 0 bases, there was a span of 14 bases. Germline V gene lookup returns CDR1 MNHEY and CDR2 SMNVEV (reference sequence). This CDR3 is CASGASFGSYNEQFF. The CDR3 DNA reads TGTGCCAGCGGGGCGTCGTTCGGCTCCTACAATGAGCAGTTCTTC.

The chain employs TRBV4-2 and TRBJ2-7; 14 nucleotides agree with TRBD2. The CDR3 runs 17 residues. V was pared by 4 bases and J by 2 bases, with 7 bases of the junction left unmatched. Germline CDR1 LGHNA, CDR2 YNFKEQ. The CDR3 region has the DNA TGTGCCAGCAGCCTCGGGACTAGCGGGGGAATTGCCTACGAGCAGTACTTC. Its protein is CASSLGTSGGIAYEQYF.

Here the CDR3 reads CASSYALAGKGETQYF. CDR3 DNA sequence: TGTGCCAGCAGTTACGCGTTAGCGGGCAAAGGGGAGACCCAGTACTTC. The rearrangement uses TRBV6-5 and TRBJ2-5, with TRBD2 matching over 7 bases. Trimming took 2 bases from V and 5 from J; bases not matched to a gene: 11. CDR3 length: 16 amino acids. Germline lookup yields CDR1 MNHEY and CDR2 SVGAGI.

This clone was counted between two and nine times. The chain joins TRBV13 to TRBJ1-6; 9 bases are a match to TRBD1. The length of the CDR3 is 14 residues. Unmatched junction bases numbered 4, after V lost 5 bases and J lost 8 bases. Germline V gene data show CDR1 as PRHDT and CDR2 as FYEKMQ (reference sequence). CDR3 region: CASSLGQGDSPLHF. The CDR3 DNA reads as TGTGCCAGCAGCCTGGGACAGGGTGATTCACCCCTCCACTTT.

The rearrangement uses TRBV5-5 and TRBJ2-1, with D possibly TRBD2 on 7 matching bases. The V gene lost 3 bases and the J gene lost 8 bases, with 12 bases spanning the gap. The length of the CDR3 is 13 residues. Per germline, CDR1 SGHKS and CDR2 YYEKEE (reference sequence). The CDR3 reads CASSSRGGYEQFF. CDR3 sequence (DNA): TGTGCCAGCAGCTCGAGGGGGGGCTATGAGCAGTTCTTC.

The V and J genes are TRBV30 and TRBJ1-1; D is unresolved. Trimming cost V 4 bases and J 1 base, with 10 bases left between them. The CDR3 is 13 amino acids. Germline CDR1 is GTSNPN and CDR2 is SVGIG (reference sequence). CDR3 residues: CAWNLVGNTEAFF. The CDR3 DNA reads as TGTGCCTGGAACCTAGTCGGGAACACTGAAGCTTTCTTT.